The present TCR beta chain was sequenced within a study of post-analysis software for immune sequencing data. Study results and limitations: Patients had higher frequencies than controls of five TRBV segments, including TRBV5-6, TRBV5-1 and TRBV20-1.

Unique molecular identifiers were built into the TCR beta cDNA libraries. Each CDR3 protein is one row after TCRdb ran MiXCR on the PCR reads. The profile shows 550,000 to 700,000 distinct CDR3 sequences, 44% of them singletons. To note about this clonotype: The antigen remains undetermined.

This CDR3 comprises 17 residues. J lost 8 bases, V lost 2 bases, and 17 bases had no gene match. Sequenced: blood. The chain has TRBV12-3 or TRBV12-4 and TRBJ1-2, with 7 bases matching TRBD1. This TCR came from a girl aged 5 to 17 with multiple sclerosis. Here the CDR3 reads CASSLRTGAGTLGGYTF. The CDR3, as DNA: TGTGCCAGCAGTTTAAGAACAGGGGCAGGTACTCTGGGGGGCTACACCTTC.